Listed below are T cell receptor beta chains from one sample, sequenced in a study of blood T cell repertoires in COVID-19. Method: immunoSEQ multiplex PCR; TCRdb's copy keeps in-frame clones and lacks some. The sample shows 220,000 or so clones, about nine tenths of them seen only once. The specimen was PBMCs or T cells enriched from blood (not recorded which). Receptors were obtained from a man between 50 and 59 years old who had been exposed to COVID-19. The CDR3 runs from the conserved cysteine through the conserved F or W. A D gene is named only where the DNA matches it firmly. Only part of the rows carry a size: once, few, many, or a class if the clone is expanded.

D gene: -; CDR3 length: 16; V gene: TRBV7-8; clone size: few; J gene: TRBJ1-1; CDR3 protein: CASNPGRVGSNTEAFF; CDR3 DNA: TGTGCCAGCAACCCCGGGAGGGTAGGTTCTAACACTGAAGCTTTCTTT
D gene: TRBD2; CDR3 length: 16; V gene: TRBV4-2; clone size: few; J gene: TRBJ2-2; CDR3 protein: CASSPSGTSNTGELFF; CDR3 DNA: TGTGCCAGCAGTCCTAGCGGGACCTCAAACACCGGGGAGCTGTTTTTT
D gene: -; CDR3 length: 16; V gene: TRBV9; clone size: -; J gene: TRBJ2-3; CDR3 protein: CASSVFEGGAPDTQYF; CDR3 DNA: TGTGCCAGCAGCGTATTTGAGGGGGGGGCCCCAGATACGCAGTATTTT
D gene: -; CDR3 length: 14; V gene: TRBV3-1/TRBV3-2; clone size: once; J gene: TRBJ2-5; CDR3 protein: CASSPRESGQTQYF; CDR3 DNA: TGTGCCAGCAGCCCCAGGGAGAGCGGGCAGACCCAGTACTTC
D gene: -; CDR3 length: 15; V gene: TRBV24-1; clone size: -; J gene: TRBJ1-5; CDR3 protein: CATSDPAGPGMTQHF; CDR3 DNA: TGTGCCACCAGTGATCCTGCGGGACCCGGAATGACCCAGCATTTT
D gene: TRBD1; CDR3 length: 15; V gene: TRBV5-1; clone size: -; J gene: TRBJ1-2; CDR3 protein: CASSLTGTGYVGYTF; CDR3 DNA: TGCGCCAGCAGCTTGACCGGGACAGGGTATGTTGGCTACACCTTC
D gene: TRBD1; CDR3 length: 14; V gene: TRBV6-1; clone size: -; J gene: TRBJ1-4; CDR3 protein: CASSEDRGNEKLFF; CDR3 DNA: TGTGCCAGCAGTGAGGACAGGGGGAATGAAAAACTGTTTTTT
D gene: TRBD2; CDR3 length: 16; V gene: TRBV6-1; clone size: once; J gene: TRBJ2-1; CDR3 protein: CASSGNLAGDYNEQFF; CDR3 DNA: TGTGCCAGCAGTGGAAATCTAGCGGGTGACTACAATGAGCAGTTCTTC
D gene: -; CDR3 length: 13; V gene: TRBV29-1; clone size: -; J gene: TRBJ1-1; CDR3 protein: CSVAGVMNTEAFF; CDR3 DNA: TGCAGCGTTGCGGGGGTCATGAACACTGAAGCTTTCTTT
D gene: -; CDR3 length: 16; V gene: TRBV21-1; clone size: -; J gene: TRBJ1-1; CDR3 protein: CASSKRTSRGNTEAFF; CDR3 DNA: TGTGCCAGCAGCAAACGGACCTCAAGGGGGAACACTGAAGCTTTCTTT
D gene: -; CDR3 length: 15; V gene: TRBV11-3; clone size: -; J gene: TRBJ2-2; CDR3 protein: CASSVRQVNTGELFF; CDR3 DNA: TGTGCCAGCAGCGTCAGACAGGTGAACACCGGGGAGCTGTTTTTT
D gene: TRBD1; CDR3 length: 14; V gene: TRBV2; clone size: -; J gene: TRBJ2-7; CDR3 protein: CASRAGTVSYEQYF; CDR3 DNA: TGTGCCAGCAGGGCCGGGACAGTCTCCTACGAGCAGTACTTC
D gene: TRBD1; CDR3 length: 16; V gene: TRBV3-1/TRBV3-2; clone size: -; J gene: TRBJ1-3; CDR3 protein: CASSQVGTGGGNTIYF; CDR3 DNA: TGTGCCAGCAGCCAAGTAGGGACAGGGGGTGGAAACACCATATATTTT
D gene: TRBD1; CDR3 length: 14; V gene: TRBV5-4; clone size: -; J gene: TRBJ1-2; CDR3 protein: CASSSDRGLYGYTF; CDR3 DNA: TGTGCCAGCAGCTCTGACAGGGGGCTCTATGGCTACACCTTC
D gene: TRBD1; CDR3 length: 15; V gene: TRBV11-3; clone size: few; J gene: TRBJ2-7; CDR3 protein: CASSPDRARSYEQYF; CDR3 DNA: TGTGCCAGCAGCCCCGACAGGGCGAGGTCCTACGAGCAGTACTTC
D gene: TRBD1; CDR3 length: 14; V gene: TRBV18; clone size: -; J gene: TRBJ1-2; CDR3 protein: CASSSGQGRFGYTF; CDR3 DNA: TGTGCCAGCTCATCCGGACAGGGTAGATTTGGCTACACCTTC
D gene: -; CDR3 length: 16; V gene: TRBV4-1; clone size: -; J gene: TRBJ2-1; CDR3 protein: CASSQEGGGTYNEQFF; CDR3 DNA: TGCGCCAGCAGCCAAGAAGGCGGGGGCACCTACAATGAGCAGTTCTTC
D gene: -; CDR3 length: 15; V gene: TRBV6-5; clone size: once; J gene: TRBJ1-2; CDR3 protein: CASSYGLNRNYGYTF; CDR3 DNA: TGTGCCAGCAGTTACGGGCTTAACAGAAACTATGGCTACACCTTC
D gene: -; CDR3 length: 15; V gene: TRBV7-3; clone size: -; J gene: TRBJ1-1; CDR3 protein: CASSFGGARLSEAFF; CDR3 DNA: TGTGCCAGCAGTTTTGGGGGGGCGAGGTTATCTGAAGCTTTCTTT
D gene: -; CDR3 length: 18; V gene: TRBV6-1; clone size: -; J gene: TRBJ2-2; CDR3 protein: CASSELRQINTNTGELFF; CDR3 DNA: TGTGCCAGCAGTGAACTGAGACAGATCAACACGAACACCGGGGAGCTGTTTTTT
D gene: -; CDR3 length: 13; V gene: TRBV25-1; clone size: once; J gene: TRBJ2-3; CDR3 protein: CASSAGSTDTQYF; CDR3 DNA: TGTGCCAGCAGCGCGGGTTCCACAGATACGCAGTATTTT
D gene: -; CDR3 length: 16; V gene: TRBV4-1; clone size: -; J gene: TRBJ1-2; CDR3 protein: CASSQERAGRAYGYTF; CDR3 DNA: TGCGCCAGCAGCCAAGAAAGGGCAGGGAGGGCCTATGGCTACACCTTC
D gene: -; CDR3 length: 11; V gene: TRBV20-1; clone size: -; J gene: TRBJ2-5; CDR3 protein: CSARGGVTQYF; CDR3 DNA: TGCAGTGCTAGAGGGGGAGTCACCCAGTACTTC
D gene: TRBD1; CDR3 length: 12; V gene: TRBV6-5; clone size: -; J gene: TRBJ1-2; CDR3 protein: CAKQGGDYGYTF; CDR3 DNA: TGTGCCAAACAGGGGGGGGACTATGGCTACACCTTC
D gene: TRBD1; CDR3 length: 14; V gene: TRBV7-2; clone size: -; J gene: TRBJ2-7; CDR3 protein: CASSIGQGIYEQYF; CDR3 DNA: TGTGCCAGCAGCATTGGACAGGGTATCTACGAGCAGTACTTC
D gene: -; CDR3 length: 13; V gene: TRBV18; clone size: -; J gene: TRBJ1-5; CDR3 protein: CASSETGYQPQHF; CDR3 DNA: TGTGCCAGCTCCGAAACAGGGTATCAGCCCCAGCATTTT
D gene: -; CDR3 length: 14; V gene: TRBV5-1; clone size: -; J gene: TRBJ1-1; CDR3 protein: CASSLGEAGTEAFF; CDR3 DNA: TGCGCCAGCAGCTTGGGGGAGGCGGGTACTGAAGCTTTCTTT
D gene: -; CDR3 length: 14; V gene: TRBV27; clone size: -; J gene: TRBJ1-2; CDR3 protein: CASKYRTGGYGYTF; CDR3 DNA: TGTGCCAGCAAGTACCGTACCGGGGGCTATGGCTACACCTTC
D gene: TRBD2; CDR3 length: 13; V gene: TRBV29-1; clone size: -; J gene: TRBJ2-3; CDR3 protein: CTATGGDTDTQYF; CDR3 DNA: TGCACCGCGACTGGGGGGGACACAGATACGCAGTATTTT
D gene: -; CDR3 length: 15; V gene: TRBV28; clone size: -; J gene: TRBJ1-3; CDR3 protein: CASSSRAGLLRTIYF; CDR3 DNA: TGTGCCAGCAGTTCGAGGGCGGGCCTTTTGAGGACCATATATTTT
D gene: TRBD1; CDR3 length: 13; V gene: TRBV28; clone size: -; J gene: TRBJ1-4; CDR3 protein: CAARGRTNEKLFF; CDR3 DNA: TGTGCCGCTAGGGGGCGGACTAATGAAAAACTGTTTTTT
D gene: TRBD2; CDR3 length: 18; V gene: TRBV4-1; clone size: -; J gene: TRBJ2-1; CDR3 protein: CASSRSLLAGGRYNEQFF; CDR3 DNA: TGCGCCAGCAGCCGTTCGTTACTTGCGGGAGGGCGGTACAATGAGCAGTTCTTC
D gene: -; CDR3 length: 15; V gene: TRBV6-5; clone size: -; J gene: TRBJ1-5; CDR3 protein: CASSYRAGRQQPQHF; CDR3 DNA: TGTGCCAGCAGTTACAGGGCAGGGCGTCAACAGCCCCAGCATTTT
D gene: TRBD2; CDR3 length: 15; V gene: TRBV7-3; clone size: -; J gene: TRBJ2-1; CDR3 protein: CASSFSGGTYNEQFF; CDR3 DNA: TGTGCCAGCAGCTTTAGCGGGGGGACCTACAATGAGCAGTTCTTC
D gene: TRBD1; CDR3 length: 14; V gene: TRBV28; clone size: few; J gene: TRBJ1-5; CDR3 protein: CASSGQGAVQPQHF; CDR3 DNA: TGTGCCAGCAGTGGACAGGGGGCGGTTCAGCCCCAGCATTTT
D gene: -; CDR3 length: 15; V gene: TRBV11-3; clone size: once; J gene: TRBJ1-1; CDR3 protein: CASSSNRGRNGEAFF; CDR3 DNA: TGTGCCAGCAGCTCGAATAGGGGCCGCAACGGTGAAGCTTTCTTT
D gene: -; CDR3 length: 14; V gene: TRBV9; clone size: -; J gene: TRBJ2-5; CDR3 protein: CASSVGLLQETQYF; CDR3 DNA: TGTGCCAGCAGCGTAGGTCTTTTGCAAGAGACCCAGTACTTC
D gene: -; CDR3 length: 14; V gene: TRBV9; clone size: -; J gene: TRBJ2-2; CDR3 protein: CASSNTGNTGELFF; CDR3 DNA: TGTGCCAGCAGTAATACAGGGAACACCGGGGAGCTGTTTTTT
D gene: -; CDR3 length: 16; V gene: TRBV5-1; clone size: -; J gene: TRBJ2-3; CDR3 protein: CASSLAGGSVTDTQYF; CDR3 DNA: TGCGCCAGCAGCTTGGCTGGAGGGAGCGTTACAGATACGCAGTATTTT
D gene: -; CDR3 length: 13; V gene: TRBV7-9; clone size: -; J gene: TRBJ2-2; CDR3 protein: CASSLETAGELFF; CDR3 DNA: TGTGCCAGCAGCTTAGAGACAGCCGGGGAGCTGTTTTTT
D gene: TRBD1; CDR3 length: 14; V gene: TRBV11-2; clone size: -; J gene: TRBJ1-5; CDR3 protein: CASSLAGGGQPQHF; CDR3 DNA: TGTGCCAGCAGCTTAGCAGGGGGCGGCCAGCCCCAGCATTTT
D gene: TRBD1; CDR3 length: 14; V gene: TRBV28; clone size: -; J gene: TRBJ2-1; CDR3 protein: CASTQGQGSNEQFF; CDR3 DNA: TGTGCCAGCACCCAAGGACAGGGTTCCAATGAGCAGTTCTTC
D gene: TRBD1; CDR3 length: 14; V gene: TRBV18; clone size: -; J gene: TRBJ2-7; CDR3 protein: CASSPREDRAEQYF; CDR3 DNA: TGTGCCAGCTCACCACGCGAGGACAGGGCCGAGCAGTACTTC
D gene: -; CDR3 length: 17; V gene: TRBV30; clone size: -; J gene: TRBJ2-3; CDR3 protein: CAWSVDRGGMGTDTQYF; CDR3 DNA: TGTGCCTGGAGTGTAGACAGGGGAGGGATGGGCACAGATACGCAGTATTTT
D gene: -; CDR3 length: 15; V gene: TRBV27; clone size: -; J gene: TRBJ1-1; CDR3 protein: CASSLSWGVGTEAFF; CDR3 DNA: TGTGCCAGCAGTTTATCGTGGGGCGTAGGCACTGAAGCTTTCTTT
D gene: -; CDR3 length: 16; V gene: TRBV9; clone size: -; J gene: TRBJ2-6; CDR3 protein: CASSTGTPSGANVLTF; CDR3 DNA: TGTGCCAGCAGCACGGGGACACCCTCTGGGGCCAACGTCCTGACTTTC
D gene: TRBD1; CDR3 length: 13; V gene: TRBV12-3/TRBV12-4; clone size: -; J gene: TRBJ2-1; CDR3 protein: CASSFRQGARQFF; CDR3 DNA: TGTGCCAGCAGTTTTCGACAGGGGGCAAGGCAGTTCTTC
D gene: -; CDR3 length: 14; V gene: TRBV6-1; clone size: -; J gene: TRBJ2-1; CDR3 protein: CASSEDRTSNEQFF; CDR3 DNA: TGTGCCAGCAGTGAAGACCGCACTAGCAATGAGCAGTTCTTC